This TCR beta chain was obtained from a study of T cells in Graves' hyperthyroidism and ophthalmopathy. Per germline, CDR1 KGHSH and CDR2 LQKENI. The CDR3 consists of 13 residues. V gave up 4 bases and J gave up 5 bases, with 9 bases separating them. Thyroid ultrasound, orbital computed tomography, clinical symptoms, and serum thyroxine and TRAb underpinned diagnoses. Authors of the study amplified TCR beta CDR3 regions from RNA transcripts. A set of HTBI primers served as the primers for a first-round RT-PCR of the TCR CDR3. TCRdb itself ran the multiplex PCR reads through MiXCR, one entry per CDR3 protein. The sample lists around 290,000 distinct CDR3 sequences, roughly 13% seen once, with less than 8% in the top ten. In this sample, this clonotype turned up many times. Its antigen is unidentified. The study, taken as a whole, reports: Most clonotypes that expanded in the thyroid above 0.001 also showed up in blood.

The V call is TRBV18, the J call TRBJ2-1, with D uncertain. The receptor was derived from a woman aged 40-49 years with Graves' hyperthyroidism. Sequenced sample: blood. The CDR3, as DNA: TGTGCCAGCTCACTAACAAGAGACAATGAGCAGTTCTTC. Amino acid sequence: CASSLTRDNEQFF.